This TCR beta chain emerged from a study of naive and memory T cell subsets. Alpha and beta constant region primers primed reverse transcription for blood and skin samples. TCRdb passed the 5' RACE reads through MiXCR, listing each CDR3 protein once. The sample lists over 20,000 distinct CDR3 sequences, around 21% seen once, with roughly 1.9% in the top ten. This clonotype was counted between two and nine times. RNA was extracted from roughly 2.6 ml of whole blood of healthy adults. The V end was cut by 3 bases, the J end by 4 bases, with 15 bases between. This CDR3 contains 14 residues. CDR1 DFQATT and CDR2 SNEGSKA come from the germline V gene (reference sequence).

The TCR comes from a female donor in good health. The chain couples TRBV20-1 to TRBJ1-1; no clear D gene. CDR3 region: CSARTTVPSTEAFF. The CDR3, as DNA: TGCAGTGCTAGGACAACGGTTCCCAGCACTGAAGCTTTCTTT.